The entry below describes one T cell receptor (beta chain). Its target is not known. The length of the CDR3 is 13 residues. The trim removed 4 bases at V and 2 bases at J, leaving 2 bases unmatched. Germline CDR1 and CDR2: GTSNPN and SVGIG (reference sequence). Libraries were prepared by immunoSEQ multiplex PCR; TCRdb keeps only in-frame clonotypes and omits some of them. The data contain 45,000 to 55,000 clones, around 85% of them singletons. This sample is part of a study of PD-1 blockade in classical Hodgkin lymphoma. Each patient relapsed following autologous stem cell transplantation, and prior brentuximab vedotin exposure differed. Study-wide points: CD4+ but not CD8+ TCR diversity rose significantly by C4D1.

This clonotype originated in a human donor with classical Hodgkin lymphoma. V gene TRBV30 combines with J gene TRBJ1-5; the match to TRBD1 covers 7 bases. Here the sequenced sample was peripheral blood mononuclear cells (PBMCs), taken at baseline. The CDR3 spells CAWNRGGNQPQHF. CDR3 sequence (DNA): TGTGCCTGGAACAGGGGTGGCAATCAGCCCCAGCATTTT.